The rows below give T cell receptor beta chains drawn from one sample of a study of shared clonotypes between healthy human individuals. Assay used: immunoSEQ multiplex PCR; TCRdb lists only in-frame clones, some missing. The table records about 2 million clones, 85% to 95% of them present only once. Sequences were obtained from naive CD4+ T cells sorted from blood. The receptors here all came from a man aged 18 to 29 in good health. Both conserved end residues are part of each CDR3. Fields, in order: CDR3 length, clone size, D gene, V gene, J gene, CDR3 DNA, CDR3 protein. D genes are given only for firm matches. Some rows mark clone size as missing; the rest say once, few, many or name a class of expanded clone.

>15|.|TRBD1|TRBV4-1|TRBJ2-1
TGCGCCAGCAGCCTAGGGGACAGGTCCTACAATGAGCAGTTCTTC
CASSLGDRSYNEQFF
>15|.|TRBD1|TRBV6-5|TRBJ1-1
TGTGCCAGCAGTTACTCGTGGCAGGGGGGCACTGAAGCTTTCTTT
CASSYSWQGGTEAFF
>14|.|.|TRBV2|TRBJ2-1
TGTGCCAGCCAAGGAGGGTTGCAGGCCAATGAGCAGTTCTTC
CASQGGLQANEQFF
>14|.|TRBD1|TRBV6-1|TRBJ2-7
TGTGCCACCTGGTCCGGACAGGTCACCTACGAGCAGTACTTC
CATWSGQVTYEQYF
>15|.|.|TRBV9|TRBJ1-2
TGTGCCAGCACCCAGGGAGGCAGGGAATCCTATGGCTACACCTTC
CASTQGGRESYGYTF
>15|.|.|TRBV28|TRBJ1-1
TGTGCCAGCAAAGGTCAGGGAAGGGAAAGGGCTGAAGCTTTCTTT
CASKGQGRERAEAFF
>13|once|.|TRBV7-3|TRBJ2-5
TGTGCCAGCAGCCCAAGTGGGGGAGAGACCCAGTACTTC
CASSPSGGETQYF
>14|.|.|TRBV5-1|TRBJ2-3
TGCGCCAGCAGCCCCGAGGGGAGCACAGATACGCAGTATTTT
CASSPEGSTDTQYF
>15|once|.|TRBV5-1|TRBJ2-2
TGCGCCAGCAGCTTGGGGCAGTTCTACACCGGGGAGCTGTTTTTT
CASSLGQFYTGELFF
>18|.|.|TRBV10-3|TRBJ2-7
TGTGCCATCAGTGAGTCGACCCCCTGGAGGGAAACCCTCAACGAGCAGTACTTC
CAISESTPWRETLNEQYF
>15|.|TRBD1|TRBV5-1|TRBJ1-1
TGCGCCAGCAGCATCAATGTTGCAGGGGGTGCTGAAGCTTTCTTT
CASSINVAGGAEAFF
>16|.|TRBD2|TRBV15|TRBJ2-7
TGTGCCACCAGCAGAGGCTCGCGCGGGAGTCAAAACGAGCAGTACTTC
CATSRGSRGSQNEQYF
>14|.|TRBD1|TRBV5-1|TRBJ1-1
TGCGCCAGCAGCTTGGCACAGGGGGGTCTTGAAGCTTTCTTT
CASSLAQGGLEAFF
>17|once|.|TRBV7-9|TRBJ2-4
TGTGCCAGCAGCTTCGATTCTTTGGGACCTTTAAAAAACATTCAGTACTTC
CASSFDSLGPLKNIQYF
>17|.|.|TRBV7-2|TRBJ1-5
TGTGCCAGCAGCGACAGCTTCTTAGGGGCCTCGCGGCAGCCCCAGCATTTT
CASSDSFLGASRQPQHF
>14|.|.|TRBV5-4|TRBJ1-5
TGTGCCAGCAGCTTGGATTATAGCAATCAGCCCCAGCATTTT
CASSLDYSNQPQHF
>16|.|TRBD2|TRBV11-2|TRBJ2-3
TGTGCCAGCAGCTTAATAGCGGGGGCCCGCACAGATACGCAGTATTTT
CASSLIAGARTDTQYF
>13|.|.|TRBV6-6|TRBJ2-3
TGTGCCAGCAGATCGACCAGCACAGATACGCAGTATTTT
CASRSTSTDTQYF
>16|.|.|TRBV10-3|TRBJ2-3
TGTGCCATCAGTGAGTCGGCGGGTACTAGCACAGATACGCAGTATTTT
CAISESAGTSTDTQYF
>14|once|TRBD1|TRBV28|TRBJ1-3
TGTGCCAGCAGGGACGACAGGGTCGGCAACACCATATATTTT
CASRDDRVGNTIYF
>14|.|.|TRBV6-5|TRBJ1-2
TGTGCCAGCAGTTACTCGTCTCCCTACTATGGCTACACCTTC
CASSYSSPYYGYTF
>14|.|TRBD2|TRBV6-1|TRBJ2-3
TGTGCCAGCAGCGGGGGGGCCATCACAGATACGCAGTATTTT
CASSGGAITDTQYF
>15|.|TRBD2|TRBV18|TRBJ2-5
TGTGCCAGCTCACAGGTTAGCGGGAGTTTCGAGACCCAGTACTTC
CASSQVSGSFETQYF
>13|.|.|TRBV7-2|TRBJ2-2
TGTGCCAGCAGCCCGATAAACACCGGGGAGCTGTTTTTT
CASSPINTGELFF
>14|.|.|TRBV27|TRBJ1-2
TGTGCCAGCAGTTTCTCCCGGGGGCTGGGGGGCTACACCTTC
CASSFSRGLGGYTF
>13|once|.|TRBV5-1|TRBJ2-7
TGCGCCAGCAGCCCGGAGGGAGATAGGGAGCAGTACTTC
CASSPEGDREQYF
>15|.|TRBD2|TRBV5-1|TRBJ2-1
TGCGCCAGCAGCTCCGGACTAGCGGGGTACAATGAGCAGTTCTTC
CASSSGLAGYNEQFF
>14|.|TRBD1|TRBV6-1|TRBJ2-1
TGTGCCAGCAACCGGGACAGGGGATACGGTGAGCAGTTCTTC
CASNRDRGYGEQFF
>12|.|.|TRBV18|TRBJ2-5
TGTGCCAGCTCACCAGATGGAGAGACCCAGTACTTC
CASSPDGETQYF
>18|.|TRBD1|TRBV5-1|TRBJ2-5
TGCGCCAGCAGCTTGCGGTCTACAGGGGACAAATTCCAAGAGACCCAGTACTTC
CASSLRSTGDKFQETQYF
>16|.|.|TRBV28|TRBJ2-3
TGTGCCAGCACCACCCGACAGTGGAATAGCACAGATACGCAGTATTTT
CASTTRQWNSTDTQYF
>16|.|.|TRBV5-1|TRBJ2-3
TGCGCCAGCAGCCCCCGGGGCAGCGGAGGCCCAGATACGCAGTATTTT
CASSPRGSGGPDTQYF
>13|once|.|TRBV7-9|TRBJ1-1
TGTGCCAGCAGCCCCATCGGCGGGACTGAAGCTTTCTTT
CASSPIGGTEAFF
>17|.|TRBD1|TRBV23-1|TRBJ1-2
TGCGCCAGCAGTCACCTTGGAGGGGGCCTCGACGGGAATGGCTACACCTTC
CASSHLGGGLDGNGYTF
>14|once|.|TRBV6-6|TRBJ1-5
TGTGCCAGCATACCAGACCAGGGGATTCAGCCCCAGCATTTT
CASIPDQGIQPQHF
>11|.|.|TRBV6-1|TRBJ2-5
TGTGCCAGCAGTGAATTGGAGACCCAGTACTTC
CASSELETQYF
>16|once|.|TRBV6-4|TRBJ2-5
TGTGCCAGCAGTTGCCGGAAATGCCGCGCTCAAGAGACCCAGTACTTC
CASSCRKCRAQETQYF
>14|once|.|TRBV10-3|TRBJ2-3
TGTGCCATCAGTGAGGGGGCGAGCACAGATACGCAGTATTTT
CAISEGASTDTQYF
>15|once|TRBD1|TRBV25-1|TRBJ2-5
TGTGCCAGCCTTTCCTCGGGACAGCTCCAAGAGACCCAGTACTTC
CASLSSGQLQETQYF
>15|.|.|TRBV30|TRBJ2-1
TGTGCCTGGATAAATAGGCAGGTACCTTACAATGAGCAGTTCTTC
CAWINRQVPYNEQFF
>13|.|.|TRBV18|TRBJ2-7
TGTGCCAGCTCACGGGGTTATGACTACGAGCAGTACTTC
CASSRGYDYEQYF
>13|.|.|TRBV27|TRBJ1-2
TGTGCCAGCGCCGCGGGGACGAGGGAAGGCTACACCTTC
CASAAGTREGYTF
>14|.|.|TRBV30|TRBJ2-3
TGTGCCTTACAGCAGGGGCAAGGGACAGATACGCAGTATTTT
CALQQGQGTDTQYF
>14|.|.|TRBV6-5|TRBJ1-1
TGTGCCAGCAGTTATTTAGAAGGGAACACTGAAGCTTTCTTT
CASSYLEGNTEAFF
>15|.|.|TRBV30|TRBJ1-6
TGTGCCTGGAGTCTGCGACAGCAATATAATTCACCCCTCCACTTT
CAWSLRQQYNSPLHF